The rows below give T cell receptor beta chains drawn from one sample of a study of human T cells and chemical hapten exposure. TCRdb itself ran the RACE reads through MiXCR, one entry per CDR3 protein. The top ten clones hold 2% to 3% of a sample with about 260,000 distinct CDR3 sequences, 7.5% to 10% of them seen once. The input for sequencing was whole blood, taken in connection with sensitization to the hapten diphenylcyclopropenone (DPC). These receptors all come from a middle-aged woman with alopecia areata. Some clones in this sample may be carry-over from other donors' samples. The CDR3 runs from the conserved cysteine through the conserved F or W. A D gene is named only where the DNA matches it firmly. Not every row has a clone size; where given, it reads once, few, many or a size class.

TRBD1,many,TRBV27,TRBJ1-2,CASSSRGVNYGYTF,TGTGCCAGCAGTTCCAGGGGGGTTAACTATGGCTACACCTTC
-,many,TRBV29-1,TRBJ1-4,CSVEDRGSEKLFF,TGCAGCGTTGAAGATCGGGGCAGTGAAAAACTGTTTTTT
TRBD1,many,TRBV7-9,TRBJ2-5,CASSSGQGKETQYF,TGTGCCAGCAGCTCCGGACAGGGCAAAGAGACCCAGTACTTC
-,-,TRBV11-2,TRBJ2-2,CASRDYTRGTGELFF,TGTGCCAGCAGGGACTACACACGGGGGACCGGGGAGCTGTTTTTT
-,-,TRBV7-2,TRBJ1-5,CASSLSSESNQPQHF,TGTGCCAGCAGCTTATCATCCGAGAGCAATCAGCCCCAGCATTTT
-,many,TRBV28,TRBJ2-7,CASSSPGPSYEQYF,TGTGCCAGCAGTTCCCCGGGTCCCTCCTACGAGCAGTACTTC
-,-,TRBV7-9,TRBJ2-7,CASSLGGYYEQYF,TGTGCCAGCAGCTTGGGCGGCTACTACGAGCAGTACTTC
TRBD1,-,TRBV11-1,TRBJ2-2,CASSRDRTELFF,TGTGCCAGCAGCCGGGACAGGACAGAGCTGTTTTTT
TRBD2,few,TRBV5-8,TRBJ2-3,CASGSGGLTDTQYF,TGTGCCAGTGGTTCGGGGGGGCTCACAGATACGCAGTATTTT
TRBD1,-,TRBV12-3/TRBV12-4,TRBJ2-4,CASSSQGAVNIQYF,TGTGCCAGCAGTTCACAGGGGGCAGTAAACATTCAGTACTTC
TRBD1,few,TRBV7-9,TRBJ2-7,CASSQGVRYEQYF,TGTGCCAGCAGCCAGGGGGTTCGCTACGAGCAGTACTTC
TRBD1,-,TRBV11-1,TRBJ1-1,CASTQGTGPYTEAFF,TGTGCCAGCACCCAGGGGACAGGGCCTTACACTGAAGCTTTCTTT
-,-,TRBV6-5,TRBJ2-5,CASSRARGPPLAETQYF,TGTGCCAGCAGCCGAGCCCGAGGGCCTCCCTTGGCAGAGACCCAGTACTTC
TRBD1,-,TRBV7-2,TRBJ2-5,CASSAGGLQETQYF,TGTGCCAGCAGCGCAGGGGGCCTCCAAGAGACCCAGTACTTC
-,many,TRBV2,TRBJ1-2,CASSDDSYGYTF,TGTGCCAGCAGTGACGACTCCTATGGCTACACCTTC
TRBD1,-,TRBV28,TRBJ1-6,CASSPPGQNNSPLHF,TGTGCCAGCAGTCCCCCGGGACAGAATAATTCACCCCTCCACTTT
-,-,TRBV7-9,TRBJ2-1,CASTGDRRNEQFF,TGTGCCAGCACGGGGGACCGGAGAAATGAGCAGTTCTTC
-,few,TRBV5-1,TRBJ2-7,CASSLAEVSGTSSSYEQYF,TGCGCCAGCAGCTTGGCCGAGGTCTCTGGGACGTCAAGCTCCTACGAGCAGTACTTC
-,-,TRBV7-9,TRBJ1-4,CASSLEGARASNEKLFF,TGTGCCAGCAGCTTAGAGGGCGCCAGGGCAAGTAATGAAAAACTGTTTTTT
TRBD1,-,TRBV28,TRBJ1-6,CASSLDTGGTLHF,TGTGCCAGCAGTTTAGACACAGGGGGGACCCTCCACTTT
-,few,TRBV7-2,TRBJ2-1,CASSSFSEQFF,TGTGCCAGCAGCTCTTTCAGCGAGCAGTTCTTC
-,few,TRBV6-1,TRBJ1-5,CASKPGEGNQPQHF,TGTGCCAGCAAACCCGGGGAGGGAAATCAGCCCCAGCATTTT
-,few,TRBV4-1,TRBJ2-1,CASSQESPVGYEQFF,TGCGCCAGCAGCCAAGAGAGCCCGGTAGGGTATGAGCAGTTCTTC
TRBD2,few,TRBV7-2,TRBJ2-1,CASSFTSAPYNEQFF,TGTGCCAGCAGCTTCACTAGCGCCCCCTACAATGAGCAGTTCTTC
-,few,TRBV28,TRBJ2-7,CASQSGLISYEQYF,TGTGCCAGCCAGTCGGGGCTGATCTCCTACGAGCAGTACTTC
-,few,TRBV27,TRBJ2-1,CASSPQWISYNEQFF,TGTGCCAGCAGTCCGCAGTGGATCTCCTACAATGAGCAGTTCTTC
-,-,TRBV6-5,TRBJ1-4,CASREGLRNEKLFF,TGTGCCAGCAGGGAGGGACTGAGAAATGAAAAACTGTTTTTT
-,few,TRBV28,TRBJ2-7,CATAEGAYYEQYF,TGTGCCACAGCGGAGGGGGCCTACTACGAGCAGTACTTC
-,-,TRBV4-3,TRBJ2-7,CASSQWTGALEQYF,TGCGCCAGCAGCCAGTGGACCGGGGCCCTCGAGCAGTACTTC
-,few,TRBV12-5,TRBJ2-3,CASGLGQRTDTQYF,TGTGCTAGTGGTTTGGGACAACGCACAGATACGCAGTATTTT
-,-,TRBV20-1,TRBJ2-7,CSATASRYSYEQYF,TGCAGTGCCACAGCGTCGCGGTACTCCTACGAGCAGTACTTC
TRBD2,many,TRBV2,TRBJ2-3,CASRFSLAGASGGTDTQYF,TGTGCCAGCAGATTCTCCCTAGCGGGAGCAAGCGGGGGCACAGATACGCAGTATTTT
TRBD1,few,TRBV18,TRBJ2-7,CASSPGTGGEQYF,TGTGCCAGCTCACCGGGAACAGGGGGAGAGCAGTACTTC
TRBD2,many,TRBV14,TRBJ2-1,CASSPPGTSGSNEQFF,TGTGCCAGCAGCCCTCCAGGGACTAGCGGCTCAAATGAGCAGTTCTTC
-,many,TRBV29-1,TRBJ2-3,CSVEAGGTDTQYF,TGCAGCGTTGAAGCAGGGGGCACAGATACGCAGTATTTT
TRBD2,many,TRBV9,TRBJ2-2,CASTPLAGVRTGELFF,TGTGCCAGCACCCCACTAGCGGGAGTGCGGACCGGGGAGCTGTTTTTT
-,few,TRBV6-2/TRBV6-3,TRBJ2-5,CASHLDLFGETQYF,TGTGCCAGCCACTTGGACCTGTTCGGGGAGACCCAGTACTTC
-,many,TRBV12-3/TRBV12-4,TRBJ1-1,CASTQTGFTEAFF,TGTGCCAGCACCCAGACGGGCTTTACTGAAGCTTTCTTT
-,many,TRBV24-1,TRBJ2-1,CATSVPGGNEQFF,TGTGCCACCAGTGTCCCCGGGGGCAATGAGCAGTTCTTC
TRBD2,-,TRBV10-3,TRBJ2-1,CAIAERAGGGNNEQFF,TGTGCCATCGCCGAGAGGGCCGGGGGGGGAAACAATGAGCAGTTCTTC
-,few,TRBV5-1,TRBJ1-2,CASSLEFQTTYGYTF,TGCGCCAGCAGCTTGGAATTCCAGACCACATATGGCTACACCTTC
-,few,TRBV6-1,TRBJ2-7,CASSEMWGSSYEQYF,TGTGCCAGCAGTGAAATGTGGGGGAGCTCCTACGAGCAGTACTTC
-,-,TRBV20-1,TRBJ1-1,CSARDLARTSNTEAFF,TGCAGTGCTAGAGATCTAGCGCGCACTTCGAACACTGAAGCTTTCTTT
TRBD2,few,TRBV7-2,TRBJ2-3,CASSLAGSGASGTDTQYF,TGTGCCAGCAGCTTAGCGGGGAGTGGGGCTAGCGGAACAGATACGCAGTATTTT
-,-,TRBV10-3,TRBJ1-1,CAISVGGFNTEAFF,TGTGCCATCAGTGTTGGGGGATTTAACACTGAAGCTTTCTTT
TRBD1,-,TRBV9,TRBJ1-2,CASSPRTGMGYGYTF,TGTGCCAGCAGCCCCCGGACAGGGATGGGCTATGGCTACACCTTC
TRBD2,-,TRBV4-2,TRBJ2-3,CASSPKAGVSTDTQYF,TGTGCCAGCAGCCCCAAAGCGGGGGTAAGCACAGATACGCAGTATTTT
TRBD2,-,TRBV20-1,TRBJ2-1,CSARVAGGVFF,TGCAGTGCTAGGGTAGCGGGAGGGGTCTTTTTC
-,-,TRBV12-3/TRBV12-4,TRBJ2-6,CASSFSAAGANVLTF,TGTGCCAGCAGTTTCTCAGCAGCCGGGGCCAACGTCCTGACTTTC
TRBD1,few,TRBV5-6,TRBJ2-7,CASSLTGTGPYEQYF,TGTGCCAGCAGCTTGACCGGGACAGGCCCTTACGAGCAGTACTTC
-,-,TRBV30,TRBJ1-4,CAWSGVKLFF,TGTGCCTGGAGTGGTGTAAAACTGTTTTTT
-,-,TRBV20-1,TRBJ2-7,CSARWGQDEQYF,TGCAGTGCTAGATGGGGGCAGGACGAGCAGTACTTC
-,-,TRBV20-1,TRBJ2-2,CSAPRDGYTGELFF,TGCAGTGCGCCCCGGGACGGGTACACCGGGGAGCTGTTTTTT
-,-,TRBV5-1,TRBJ2-1,CASSLTPSIAYNEQFF,TGCGCCAGCAGCTTGACCCCTTCGATAGCCTACAATGAGCAGTTCTTC
-,few,TRBV7-2,TRBJ2-3,CASSPPPPDTQYF,TGTGCCAGCAGCCCACCCCCACCAGATACGCAGTATTTT
-,-,TRBV18,TRBJ1-6,CASSARDSPLHF,TGTGCCAGCTCAGCCCGGGATTCACCCCTCCACTTT
TRBD2,many,TRBV3-1,TRBJ2-1,CASRGLSYNEQFF,TGTGCCAGCAGGGGACTATCCTACAATGAGCAGTTCTTC
-,few,TRBV7-7,TRBJ2-5,CASSRTVQETQYF,TGTGCTAGCAGTCGGACAGTTCAAGAGACCCAGTACTTC
-,few,TRBV7-2,TRBJ2-1,CASSLARGTLQFF,TGTGCCAGCAGCTTAGCGAGGGGGACTCTGCAGTTCTTC
TRBD1,many,TRBV2,TRBJ2-7,CASSLQGSSYEQYF,TGTGCCAGCAGTTTACAGGGGAGCTCCTACGAGCAGTACTTC